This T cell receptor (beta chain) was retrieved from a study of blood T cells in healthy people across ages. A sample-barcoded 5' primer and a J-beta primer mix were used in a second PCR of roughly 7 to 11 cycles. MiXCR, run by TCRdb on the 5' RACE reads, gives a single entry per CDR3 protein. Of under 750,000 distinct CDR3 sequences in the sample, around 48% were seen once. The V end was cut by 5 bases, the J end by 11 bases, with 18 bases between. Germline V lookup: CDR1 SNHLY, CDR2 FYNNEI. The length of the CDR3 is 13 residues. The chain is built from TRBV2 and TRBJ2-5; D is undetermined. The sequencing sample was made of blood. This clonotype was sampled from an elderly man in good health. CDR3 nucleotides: TGTGCCAGCAGTCCCTTGATAATTGGTGAGCAGTACTTC. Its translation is CASSPLIIGEQYF.